The text below deals with one TCR beta chain. This clonotype has only one observation. No antigen is known for it. Nothing much larger sits one base from this clone, and base qualities are not available. TCR beta repertoires were profiled from peripheral blood of 13 young patients with multiple sclerosis to demonstrate the VDJtools post-analysis software. The multiple sclerosis patients were children and adolescents ranging in age from about 6 to 17 years. These data originate in a study of post-analysis software for immune sequencing data (dated by TCRdb to the mid-2010s). For the wider study: The recorded disease courses included relapsing-remitting, secondary progressive and progressive-relapsing multiple sclerosis, and some patients had no subtype annotation. Patient repertoires were compared against over ten previously published healthy control repertoires from donors aged 6 to 25 years. A subset of samples was prepared in parallel using single-end sample barcoding, then pooled and co-amplified after Illumina adapter ligation. On the study overall, not on this receptor specifically: The control group was slightly older than the multiple sclerosis patient group. Strong co-clustering of samples prepared in the same batch was shown by direct clustering with F measure, prompting a batch-effect correction. Four or five TRBV segments, including TRBV5-6, TRBV5-1 and TRBV20-1, were significantly more frequent in patients than controls. Multiple sclerosis patients had significantly lower normalized Chao1 diversity than controls, a result that suggests substantial peripheral T-cell clonal expansion.

Library construction relied on PCR. The sequencer was an Illumina HiSeq 2500. To reduce PCR and sequencing biases, unique molecular identifiers were incorporated into the TCR beta cDNA libraries. About 500,000 cDNA molecules were obtained for every 1 to 10 million input T cells, so each molecule roughly corresponded to one T cell. Patient libraries were prepared and sequenced with the same protocol used for the earlier healthy control dataset. Within a given batch, samples were prepared together, multiplexed and sequenced on the same HiSeq lane. The authors processed their data as follows. Raw barcoded reads were processed with MIGEC, and single-read molecular identifier groups were discarded before consensus assembly and CDR3 extraction. VDJtools was used for post-analysis of the clonotype tables, and diversity was normalized by down-sampling every dataset to the size of the smallest sample. Repertoire overlap clustering matched CDR3 amino acid but not nucleotide sequences to correct batch-related cross-sample contamination. TCRdb reworked the public reads: Q25 trimming with fastp, MiXCR clone assembly, productive beta chains retained. For every CDR3 protein sequence, its rows merge into one entry that carries the most common genes and DNA. The V and J calls were not made by the authors but by TCRdb's processing. This sample is represented by hundreds of thousands of distinct CDR3 sequences; approximately 53% of them were singletons. The top ten constitute 4.6% of the sample.

The CDR3 spans 15 residues, from the cysteine through the phenylalanine. Kept here is only the CDR3 DNA, which spans 45 bases and is read in frame from base 1. CDR1 and CDR2, looked up from the germline V gene (reference sequence), are MNHNY and SVGAGI. V and J are trimmed by 0 bases and 3 bases, and the gene matches miss 3 bases of the junction. The source is a girl aged 5-17 years with multiple sclerosis. This chain joins TRBV6-6 to TRBJ2-3, with 7 central nucleotides matching TRBD2. Input material: blood. The CDR3 region has the sequence CASSYSKLATDTQYF. The sequenced DNA: TGTGCCAGCAGTTACTCGAAACTAGCGACAGATACGCAGTATTTT.